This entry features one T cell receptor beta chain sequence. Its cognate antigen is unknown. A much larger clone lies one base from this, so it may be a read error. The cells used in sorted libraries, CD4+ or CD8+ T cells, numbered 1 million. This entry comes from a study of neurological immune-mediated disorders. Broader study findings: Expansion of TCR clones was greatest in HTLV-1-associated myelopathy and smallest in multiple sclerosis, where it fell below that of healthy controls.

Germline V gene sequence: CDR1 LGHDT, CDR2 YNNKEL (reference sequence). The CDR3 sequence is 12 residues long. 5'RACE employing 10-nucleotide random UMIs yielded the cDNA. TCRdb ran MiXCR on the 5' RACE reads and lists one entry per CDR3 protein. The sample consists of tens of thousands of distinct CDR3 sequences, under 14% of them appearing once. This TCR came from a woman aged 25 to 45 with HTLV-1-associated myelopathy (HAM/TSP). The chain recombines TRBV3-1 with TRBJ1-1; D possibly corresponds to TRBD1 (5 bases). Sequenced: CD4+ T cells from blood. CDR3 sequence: CVSSVDSRSACF. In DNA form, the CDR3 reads TGTGTCAGCAGCGTTGACAGTCGATCGGCTTGCTTT.